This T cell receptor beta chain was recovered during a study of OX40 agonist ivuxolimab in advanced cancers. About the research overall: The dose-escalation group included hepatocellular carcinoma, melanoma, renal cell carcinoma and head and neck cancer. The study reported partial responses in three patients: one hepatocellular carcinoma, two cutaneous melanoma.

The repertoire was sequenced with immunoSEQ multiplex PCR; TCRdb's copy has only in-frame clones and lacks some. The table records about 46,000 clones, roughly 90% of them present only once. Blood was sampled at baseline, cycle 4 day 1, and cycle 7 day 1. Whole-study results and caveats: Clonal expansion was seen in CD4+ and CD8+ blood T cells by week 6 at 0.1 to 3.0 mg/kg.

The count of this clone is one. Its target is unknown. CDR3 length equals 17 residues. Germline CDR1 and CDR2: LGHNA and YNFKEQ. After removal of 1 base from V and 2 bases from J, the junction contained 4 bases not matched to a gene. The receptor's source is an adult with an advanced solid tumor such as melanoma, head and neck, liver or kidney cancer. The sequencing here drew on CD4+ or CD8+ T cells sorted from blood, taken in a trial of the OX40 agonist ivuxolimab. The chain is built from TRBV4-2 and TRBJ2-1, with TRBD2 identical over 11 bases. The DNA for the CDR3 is TGTGCCAGCAGCCAAGTACTAGCGGGAGCCCCCTACAATGAGCAGTTCTTC. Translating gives CASSQVLAGAPYNEQFF.